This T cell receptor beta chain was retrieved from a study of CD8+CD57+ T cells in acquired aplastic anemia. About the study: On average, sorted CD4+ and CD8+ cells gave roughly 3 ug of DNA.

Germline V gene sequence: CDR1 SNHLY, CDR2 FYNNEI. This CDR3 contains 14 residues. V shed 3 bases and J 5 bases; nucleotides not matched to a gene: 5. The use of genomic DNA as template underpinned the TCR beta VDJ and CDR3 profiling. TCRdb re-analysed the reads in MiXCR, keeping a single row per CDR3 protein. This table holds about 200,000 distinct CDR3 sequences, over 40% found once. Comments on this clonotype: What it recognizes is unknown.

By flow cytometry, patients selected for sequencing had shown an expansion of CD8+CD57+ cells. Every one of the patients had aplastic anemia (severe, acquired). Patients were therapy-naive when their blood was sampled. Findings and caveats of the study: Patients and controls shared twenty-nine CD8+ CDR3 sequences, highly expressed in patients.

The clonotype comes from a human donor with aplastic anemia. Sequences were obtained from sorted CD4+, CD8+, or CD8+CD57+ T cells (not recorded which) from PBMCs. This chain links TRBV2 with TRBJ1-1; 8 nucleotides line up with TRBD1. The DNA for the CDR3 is TGTGCCAGCAGTGACCCACAGGGGGGTACTGAAGCTTTCTTT. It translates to CASSDPQGGTEAFF. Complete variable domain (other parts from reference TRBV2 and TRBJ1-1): EPEVTQTPSHQVTQMGQEVILRCVPISNHLYFYWYRQILGQKVEFLVSFYNNEISEKSEIFDDQFSVERPDGSNFTLKIRSTKLEDSAMYFCASSDPQGGTEAFFGQGTRLTVV.